The T cell receptor (beta chain) described here comes from a study of human T cells and chemical hapten exposure. Study details: There were weekly diphenylcyclopropenone doses to the scalp for patients throughout the roughly 24-week study. TCR yields differed between samples (mainly from small differences in pooled library volume).

Time point indicated: pre-sensitization, week 0. Treatment denoted: therapeutic diphenylcyclopropenone sensitization with weekly scalp DPC. This clonotype was counted at least ten times. MiXCR was run by TCRdb on the RACE reads, yielding one entry per CDR3 protein. The sample consists of roughly 120,000 distinct CDR3 sequences, approximately 13% of them appearing once. The specimen was whole blood, collected in connection with sensitization to the hapten diphenylcyclopropenone (DPC). The TCR originated in a woman in her late teens or twenties with alopecia areata. Some clones in this sample may be carry-over from other donors' samples.

The CDR3 reads CASSQSTGFSYNSPLHF. CDR3 nucleotide sequence: TGTGCCAGCAGCCAATCTACGGGCTTCTCCTATAATTCACCCCTCCACTTT. This sequence joins TRBV4-2 and TRBJ1-6; D not certain. Germline-derived CDR1 and CDR2 are LGHNA and YNFKEQ. The CDR3 runs 17 residues. Trimming left V 2 bases short and J 0 bases short, with 11 bases between.